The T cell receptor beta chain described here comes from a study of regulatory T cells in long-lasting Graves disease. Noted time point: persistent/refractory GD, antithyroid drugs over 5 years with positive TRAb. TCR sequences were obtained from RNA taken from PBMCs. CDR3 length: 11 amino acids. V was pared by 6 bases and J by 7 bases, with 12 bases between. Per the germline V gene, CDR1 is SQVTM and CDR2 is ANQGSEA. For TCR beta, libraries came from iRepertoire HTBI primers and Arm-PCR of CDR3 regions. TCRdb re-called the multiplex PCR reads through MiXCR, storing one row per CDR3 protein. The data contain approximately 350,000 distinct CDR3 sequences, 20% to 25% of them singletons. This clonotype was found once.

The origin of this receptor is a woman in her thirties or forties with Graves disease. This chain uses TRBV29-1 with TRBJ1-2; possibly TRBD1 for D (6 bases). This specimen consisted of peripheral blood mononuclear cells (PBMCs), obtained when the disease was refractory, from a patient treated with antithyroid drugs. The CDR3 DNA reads TGCAGCGTAGAACAGGGACGTGGCTACACCTTC. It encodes CSVEQGRGYTF.